A selection of T cell receptor beta chains follows, all from one sample in a study of blood T cell repertoires in COVID-19. TCRdb's copy holds only in-frame clones and misses some; the assay was immunoSEQ multiplex PCR. The profile shows approximately 210,000 clones, approximately 84% of them singletons. The specimen sequenced was peripheral blood. These receptors were obtained from a man aged 45-60 years with COVID-19, enrolled during active disease. The CDR3 runs from the conserved cysteine through the conserved F or W. Each record gives: D gene, clone size, J gene, V gene, CDR3 DNA, CDR3 protein. A D gene is named only where the DNA matches it firmly. A clone size is listed for some rows: how often the clone was seen (once, few, many), or a class if it is expanded.

-	once	TRBJ1-2	TRBV19	TGTGCCAGTGGAGTACATGGCTACACCTTC	CASGVHGYTF
-	-	TRBJ1-5	TRBV2	TGTGCCAGCCAAGGGGTTAGCAATCAGCCCCAGCATTTT	CASQGVSNQPQHF
TRBD2	-	TRBJ2-7	TRBV29-1	TGCAGCGTTCACCCGGGACTAGCGGGAGTAGGCGAGCAGTACTTC	CSVHPGLAGVGEQYF
TRBD1	-	TRBJ2-7	TRBV27	TGTGCCAGCAGTTCCGGACAGGGGATCTACGAGCAGTACTTC	CASSSGQGIYEQYF
-	-	TRBJ2-7	TRBV10-2	TGCGCCAGCAGTGAAAGCGGAGGGGAAGGGGAGCAGTACTTC	CASSESGGEGEQYF
TRBD2	-	TRBJ2-1	TRBV28	TGTGCCAGCAGTTTATCCTTACTAGCGGGGGGGTCTTACAATGAGCAGTTCTTC	CASSLSLLAGGSYNEQFF
-	-	TRBJ2-6	TRBV4-3	TGCGCCAGCAGCCAAGAACCCGGGTCCGGGGCCAACGTCCTGACTTTC	CASSQEPGSGANVLTF
TRBD1	-	TRBJ1-4	TRBV15	TGTGCCACCAGCAGAGACAGGGGGTTTGAAAAACTGTTTTTT	CATSRDRGFEKLFF
-	-	TRBJ2-7	TRBV3-1/TRBV3-2	TGTGCCAGCAGCCAATGGGACAAGACCTACGAGCAGTACTTC	CASSQWDKTYEQYF
-	-	TRBJ1-5	TRBV2	TGTGCCAGCAGTTGGGGGGGCCCCAATCAGCCCCAGCATTTT	CASSWGGPNQPQHF
-	-	TRBJ2-4	TRBV19	TGTGCCAGTAGTATCCTAACAGGGATAGCCAAAAACATTCAGTACTTC	CASSILTGIAKNIQYF
-	-	TRBJ2-1	TRBV6-4	TGTGCCAGCCGTGCGGACAGAAGCTCCTACAATGAGCAGTTCTTC	CASRADRSSYNEQFF
TRBD1	-	TRBJ1-2	TRBV2	TGTGCCAGCTCAGGGGGGAACTATGGCTACACCTTC	CASSGGNYGYTF
TRBD1	-	TRBJ1-2	TRBV12-3/TRBV12-4	TGTGCCAGCAGTGCCTACAGGGGCAATGGCTACACCTTC	CASSAYRGNGYTF
TRBD1	few	TRBJ1-1	TRBV12-5	TGTGCTAGTGCCCTGGACAGGGGAGAGACTGAAGCTTTCTTT	CASALDRGETEAFF
TRBD2	-	TRBJ2-7	TRBV6-6	TGTGCCAGCAGCCAGGCTAGCGGAACCTACGAGCAGTACTTC	CASSQASGTYEQYF
-	-	TRBJ2-2	TRBV3-1/TRBV3-2	TGTGCCAGCAGTCTTTATAACACCGGGGAGCTGTTTTTT	CASSLYNTGELFF
TRBD1	-	TRBJ1-2	TRBV29-1	TGCAGCGGGCGACCAACAGGGGCTCCTATAGCCTTC	CSGRPTGAPIAF
-	-	TRBJ2-2	TRBV7-9	TGTGCCAGCAGCCGATCGGTTGTCAGGGGATCCGGGGAGCTGTTTTTT	CASSRSVVRGSGELFF
-	once	TRBJ2-2	TRBV9	TGTGCCAGCAGCCCCCTCTCGGGAGCGGACACCGGGGAGCTGTTTTTT	CASSPLSGADTGELFF
-	-	TRBJ1-5	TRBV2	TGTGCCAGCAGTGAAGACCCAGGAGGGAATCAGCCCCAGCATTTT	CASSEDPGGNQPQHF
-	once	TRBJ1-2	TRBV28	TGTGCCAGCAGCGGGTTTGGCTACACCTTC	CASSGFGYTF
-	-	TRBJ1-5	TRBV19	TGTGCCAGTAGTATAGCTCGGGGATCTGTTCAGCCCCAGCATTTT	CASSIARGSVQPQHF
-	-	TRBJ2-2	TRBV24-1	TGTGCCACCAGTGATTTCCGCAGGGCGCGGACCGGGGAGCTGTTTTTT	CATSDFRRARTGELFF
TRBD1	few	TRBJ1-5	TRBV18	TGTGCCAGCTCACCATTAGGAGACAGGGTGCGTCAGCCCCAGCATTTT	CASSPLGDRVRQPQHF
TRBD1	few	TRBJ1-2	TRBV27	TGTGCCAGCGGGGACAGCGAAAACTATGGCTACACCTTC	CASGDSENYGYTF
-	-	TRBJ1-6	TRBV7-3	TGTGCCAGCAGCTTAATGGCAGGTTCGGGGTCACCCCTCCACTTT	CASSLMAGSGSPLHF
TRBD2	once	TRBJ2-3	TRBV18	TGTGCCAGCTCACAACTAGCGGGGTCTAGCACAGATACGCAGTATTTT	CASSQLAGSSTDTQYF
-	-	TRBJ1-4	TRBV5-1	TGCGCCAGCAGCCCGTCTCCCAATGAAAAACTGTTTTTT	CASSPSPNEKLFF
TRBD2	once	TRBJ2-1	TRBV9	TGTGCCAGCAGCACCGCGGTAGCGGGAGAAAATGAGCAGTTCTTC	CASSTAVAGENEQFF
-	-	TRBJ1-6	TRBV6-5	TGTGCCAGCAGAGCCGGGACTGAGAATTCACCCCTCCACTTT	CASRAGTENSPLHF
-	once	TRBJ1-1	TRBV14	TGTGCCAGCAGCCGGGCCTTAAACACTGAAGCTTTCTTT	CASSRALNTEAFF
-	-	TRBJ2-1	TRBV6-5	TGTGCCAGCAGGATTTCAGGGCGCGATGAGCAGTTCTTC	CASRISGRDEQFF
TRBD1	few	TRBJ1-6	TRBV3-1/TRBV3-2	TGTGCCAGCAGCCAAGAAGGACAGGGTTTTGCACCCCTCCACTTT	CASSQEGQGFAPLHF
-	-	TRBJ2-3	TRBV6-6	TGTGCCAGCAGTTTTAAAGATACGCAGTATTTT	CASSFKDTQYF
-	once	TRBJ1-2	TRBV5-1	TGCGCCAGCAGCTTGGGGGCCAGTTCTAACTATGGCTACACCTTC	CASSLGASSNYGYTF
TRBD1	-	TRBJ1-3	TRBV6-4	TGTGCCAGCAGTGGACAGGGGGCTACTATTAGCTGTGGAAACACCATATATTTT	CASSGQGATISCGNTIYF
TRBD1	-	TRBJ1-2	TRBV2	TGTGCCAGCAGTCCTTGGGGACAGGAGACCTATGGCTACACCTTC	CASSPWGQETYGYTF
-	-	TRBJ1-2	TRBV12-3/TRBV12-4	TGTGCCAGCAGTGCGGGTGGCTACACCTTC	CASSAGGYTF
-	once	TRBJ1-2	TRBV5-1	TGCGCCAGCAGCTACTACCGGGACACCTATGGCTACACCTTC	CASSYYRDTYGYTF
TRBD2	-	TRBJ2-1	TRBV14	TGTGCCAGCAGCCAGTTTCTGACAGGGGGCAGGACTAGCGGGAGCAATGAGCAGTTCTTC	CASSQFLTGGRTSGSNEQFF
-	-	TRBJ1-1	TRBV4-3	TGCGCCAGCAGCCCAGGTACCGACAGACACTTGGCTGAAGCTTTCTTT	CASSPGTDRHLAEAFF
TRBD1	-	TRBJ1-5	TRBV6-5	TGTGCCAGCAGAAGACAGGGGGGAAGCAATCAGCCCCAGCATTTT	CASRRQGGSNQPQHF
-	-	TRBJ2-7	TRBV29-1	TGCAGCGTTTCTTCGCTAGCAGGATACGAGCAGTACTTC	CSVSSLAGYEQYF
TRBD2	-	TRBJ2-1	TRBV7-3	TGTGCCAGCAGCTTGACTAGCGGGGTTTCTAATGAGCAGTTCTTC	CASSLTSGVSNEQFF
TRBD1	-	TRBJ2-7	TRBV29-1	TGCAGCGTTGAAGGACAGGGGGGAGACTACGAGCAGTACTTC	CSVEGQGGDYEQYF
-	-	TRBJ2-1	TRBV7-6	TGTGCCAGCAGCCCTCCCTGGACAATGAGCTCCTACAATGAGCAGTTCTTC	CASSPPWTMSSYNEQFF
-	-	TRBJ1-3	TRBV19	TGTGCCAGCCAATTTTCCTCTGGAAACACCATATATTTT	CASQFSSGNTIYF
-	-	TRBJ1-1	TRBV6-5	TGTGCCAGCAGACAGTACCTGAACACTGAAGCTTTCTTT	CASRQYLNTEAFF
-	-	TRBJ2-7	TRBV27	TGTGCCAGCGGCCGGGACACGATCTACGAGCAGTACTTC	CASGRDTIYEQYF
-	-	TRBJ1-1	TRBV5-1	TGCGCCAGCAGCTGGGGGGGTCCAGGCGGTGATGCTTTCTTT	CASSWGGPGGDAFF
-	-	TRBJ1-6	TRBV9	TGTGCCAGCAGCGTAGGTCCCCGACATACATTGAATTCACCCCTCCACTTT	CASSVGPRHTLNSPLHF
TRBD1	-	TRBJ2-7	TRBV5-6	TGTGCCAGCAGCTTGGGCGAGACAGGGGGTCACGAGCAGTACTTC	CASSLGETGGHEQYF
-	-	TRBJ1-2	TRBV28	TGTGCCAGCTGGGGTGGGGCGACTAACTATGGCTACACCTTC	CASWGGATNYGYTF
TRBD1	-	TRBJ2-7	TRBV30	TGTGCCTGGAGTCCCGGGACAGGGACGTACGAGCAGTACTTC	CAWSPGTGTYEQYF